The next 21 T cell receptor beta chains were all read from a single sample in a study of low-dose radiotherapy and immunotherapy resistance in tumors. Time point indicated: after trial treatment. Sample treatment: LDRT plus nivolumab, ipilimumab, low-dose cyclophosphamide and aspirin (RACIN trial). TCRs were put through around 20 PCR cycles of amplification with Phusion. A constant-region primer and the V-primer adapter served as the primer pair. TCRdb itself ran the reads through MiXCR, one entry per CDR3 protein. The sample consists of some 52,000 distinct CDR3 sequences, approximately 33% of them appearing once. The sequencing used PBMCs, collected after low-dose radiotherapy plus immunotherapy. The receptor source for this set is a male donor with rectosigmoid adenocarcinoma.

This clonotype was seen at least ten times. The chain uses TRBV28 and TRBJ2-3; D might be TRBD1 (6 bases). The CDR3 contains 14 residues. CDR1 and CDR2 from the germline V gene are MDHEN and SYDVKM. Between the trimmed V and J ends, which lost 4 bases and 8 bases, there was a span of 16 bases. CDR3 sequence (DNA): TGTGCCAGCAGTTCGCCCCCAGGGGATGCTACGCAGTATTTT. It codes for CASSSPPGDATQYF.

This clonotype appeared a few times. The J gene is TRBJ2-1, the V gene TRBV28; 14 nucleotides agree with TRBD2. Germline loops: CDR1 MDHEN, CDR2 SYDVKM. Unmatched junction bases numbered 10, after V lost 5 bases and J lost 4 bases. There are 18 residues in the CDR3. CDR3: CASSGTSGGANLYNEQFF. The CDR3 DNA follows: TGTGCCAGCAGTGGGACTAGCGGGGGAGCCAATCTGTACAATGAGCAGTTCTTC.

A word on this clonotype: A far more abundant clone sits one base away, making this likely a read error. This chain connects TRBV27 to TRBJ2-1, with 10 positions matching TRBD2. Germline values: CDR1 MNHEY, CDR2 SMNVEV (reference sequence). V lost 5 bases to trimming and J lost 10 bases; unmatched junction nucleotides: 14. The CDR3 covers 16 residues. The CDR3 bases are TGTGCCAGCAGTGAAGCTTCTAGCGGGGGCCTTTACGAGCAGTTCTTC. It yields the protein CASSEASSGGLYEQFF.

V usage is TRBV5-1 and J usage is TRBJ1-1; D perhaps matches TRBD1 (5 bases). This CDR3 has 13 amino acids. Deletions cut 5 bases from V and 1 base from J, with 9 bases between. CDR1 and CDR2 (germline): SGHRS, YFSETQ. CDR3 nucleotides: TGCGCCAGCAGTGCCGGGGGGAACACTGAAGCTTTCTTT. It yields the protein CASSAGGNTEAFF. Complete variable domain (other parts from reference TRBV5-1 and TRBJ1-1): KAGVTQTPRYLIKTRGQQVTLSCSPISGHRSVSWYQQTPGQGLQFLFEYFSETQRNKGNFPGRFSGRQFSNSRSEMNVSTLELGDSALYLCASSAGGNTEAFFGQGTRLTVV.

This clonotype was seen many times. The V and J genes are TRBV11-3 and TRBJ2-5; possibly TRBD1 for D (5 bases). V lost 6 bases, J lost 4 bases, and 21 bases lay in between. Germline CDR1 reads SGHNT; CDR2 reads YENEEA. The CDR3 is made up of 16 amino acids. DNA for the CDR3: TGTGCCAGCAGTTACCATGTCCCAGGGTTACGAGAGACCCAGTACTTC. It is translated as CASSYHVPGLRETQYF.

This clonotype came up many times. The chain recombines TRBV20-1 with TRBJ1-5, with a possible D match to TRBD1 (6 bases). V was pared by 1 base and J by 3 bases, with 13 bases between. Germline V gene data show CDR1 as DFQATT and CDR2 as SNEGSKA (reference sequence). The CDR3 contains 15 residues. The CDR3 loop is CSARVTGDSNQPQHF. DNA of the CDR3: TGCAGTGCTAGAGTGACAGGAGACTCCAATCAGCCCCAGCATTTT.

This clonotype was counted a few times. This chain links TRBV28 with TRBJ2-5; no firm D call. V lost 6 bases, J lost 1 base, and 9 bases lay in between. The CDR3 consists of 13 residues. Germline CDR1 MDHEN, CDR2 SYDVKM. CDR3 coding DNA: TGTGCCAGCAGCCCCGCGATCCAAGAGACCCAGTACTTC. The encoded protein is CASSPAIQETQYF. The full variable domain, completed using reference TRBV28 and TRBJ2-5, is DVKVTQSSRYLVKRTGEKVFLECVQDMDHENMFWYRQDPGLGLRLIYFSYDVKMKEKGDIPEGYSVSREKKERFSLILESASTNQTSMYLCASSPAIQETQYFGPGTRLLVL.

This clonotype was observed many times. This rearrangement joins TRBV6-6 to TRBJ2-1; D is undetermined. The CDR3 contains 14 residues. Germline CDR1 reads MNHNY; CDR2 reads SVGAGI (reference sequence). V lost 0 bases and J lost 4, with 7 bases in between. The CDR3 bases are TGTGCCAGCAGTTACTCGACGGTATACAATGAGCAGTTCTTC. This codes for CASSYSTVYNEQFF.

This clonotype was observed many times. The rearrangement joins TRBV28 to TRBJ2-7; the D gene is possibly TRBD2 (6 bases). CDR3 length equals 14 residues. CDR1 MDHEN and CDR2 SYDVKM come from the germline V gene. V lost 7 bases, J lost 0 bases, and 13 bases lay in between. The CDR3 region has the DNA TGTGCCAGCATGGTAGCGGCGAGCTCCTACGAGCAGTACTTC. Translating it yields CASMVAASSYEQYF.

Many counts were recorded for this clonotype. The rearrangement uses TRBV6-2 or TRBV6-3 and TRBJ2-7; a weak D match, TRBD2 (5 bases). V was trimmed by 5 bases and J by 0 bases, leaving 14 bases between them. The CDR3 loop spans 15 amino acids. Germline assignment: CDR1 MNHEY and CDR2 SVGEGT. The CDR3 DNA reads TGTGCCAGCAGTGGCGGGCTCCAACCCTCCTACGAGCAGTACTTC. Its protein is CASSGGLQPSYEQYF.

This clonotype was seen ten or more times. The V and J genes are TRBV13 and TRBJ2-3; 8 bases map to TRBD2. Trimming took 0 bases from V and 1 from J; bases not matched to a gene: 0. Per the germline V gene, CDR1 is PRHDT and CDR2 is FYEKMQ (reference sequence). This CDR3 region has 15 residues. CDR3 region: CASSLGGGGTDTQYF. DNA of the CDR3: TGTGCCAGCAGCTTAGGCGGGGGGGGCACAGATACGCAGTATTTT.

Worth noting for this clonotype: One base separates it from a far larger clone, so it is likely a read error. This chain uses TRBV27 with TRBJ2-1; the match to TRBD2 covers 8 bases. Germline V gene sequence: CDR1 MNHEY, CDR2 SMNVEV (reference sequence). V trimming: 5 bases; J trimming: 8 bases; junction bases outside the gene matches: 14. This CDR3 comprises 16 residues. The CDR3 sequence: CASSASREGLGHEQFF. For the CDR3, the DNA is TGTGCCAGCAGTGCGTCCCGGGAGGGCCTTGGACATGAGCAGTTCTTC.

In regard to this clonotype: This sequence is one base from a far larger clone and is likely a read error. The genes are TRBV5-6 and TRBJ2-5; 9 nucleotides line up with TRBD2. The CDR3 runs 16 residues. The J segment lost 11 bases and the V segment lost 4 bases, leaving 18 bases of the junction unmatched. CDR1 SGHDT and CDR2 YYEEEE come from the germline V gene. The CDR3 reads CASSGGGGRADNEQYF. The CDR3 coding sequence is TGTGCCAGCAGCGGCGGGGGCGGGAGGGCAGACAATGAGCAGTACTTC.

This clonotype was observed at least ten times. The chain uses TRBV14 and TRBJ2-1, with D unresolved. The CDR3 totals 12 residues. With 0 bases removed from V and 13 bases from J, the gap between germline ends came to 10 bases. CDR1 is SGHDN and CDR2 is FVKESK in the germline V gene. DNA of the CDR3: TGTGCCAGCAGCCAAGAACCGCAGGCCCAGTTCTTC. Amino acid sequence: CASSQEPQAQFF. The variable domain in full, with the rest retrieved from reference TRBV14 and TRBJ2-1, is EAGVTQFPSHSVIEKGQTVTLRCDPISGHDNLYWYRRVMGKEIKFLLHFVKESKQDESGMPNNRFLAERTGGTYSTLKVQPAELEDSGVYFCASSQEPQAQFFGPGTRLTVL.

This clonotype was observed many times. The chain couples TRBV27 to TRBJ2-7, with 7 bases lining up with TRBD1. This CDR3 has 14 amino acids. With V trimmed by 3 bases and J by 0 bases, 2 bases remained unmatched. Germline V gene sequence: CDR1 MNHEY, CDR2 SMNVEV (reference sequence). The CDR3 reads CASSFGTDSYEQYF. Here the CDR3 DNA reads TGTGCCAGCAGTTTCGGGACAGACTCCTACGAGCAGTACTTC.

This clonotype was counted ten times or more. CDR3 DNA: TGTGCCAGCAGCTGGACTAGCGGAGAGACCCAGTACTTC. Translation gives CASSWTSGETQYF. The V and J genes are TRBV7-2 and TRBJ2-5; 10 bases match TRBD2. The CDR3 runs 13 residues. Germline trimming cut 4 bases from V and 4 bases from J; bases unmatched to any gene: 0. Germline CDR1 SGHTA, CDR2 FQGNSA.

This clonotype was found many times. The gene calls are TRBV5-1 and TRBJ1-1; D is possibly TRBD1 (6 bases). The V and J ends lost 5 bases and 1 base respectively, with 12 bases between them. This CDR3 is built from 14 residues. Germline V gene lookup returns CDR1 SGHRS and CDR2 YFSETQ. CDR3 region: CASRQGSGNTEAFF. The CDR3 bases are TGCGCCAGCAGGCAGGGGTCGGGGAACACTGAAGCTTTCTTT.

This chain uses TRBV7-8 with TRBJ1-1; 9 bases agree with TRBD1. Germline trimming cut 2 bases from V and 9 bases from J; bases unmatched to any gene: 10. Per germline, CDR1 SGHVS and CDR2 FQNEAQ. This CDR3 is 15 amino acids long. CDR3 sequence reads: CASSLPRGQGGQAFF. In nucleotides, the CDR3 is TGTGCCAGCAGCTTACCACGGGGACAGGGTGGACAAGCTTTCTTT.

This clonotype was observed many times. The chain couples TRBV19 to TRBJ2-7; D remains ambiguous. With 5 bases removed from V and 0 bases from J, the gap between germline ends came to 8 bases. Germline CDR1 LNHDA, CDR2 SQIVND (reference sequence). This CDR3 contains 13 residues. CDR3 bases: TGTGCCAGTAGTGTCAGCAGCTCCTACGAGCAGTACTTC. It translates to CASSVSSSYEQYF. The full variable domain, completed using reference TRBV19 and TRBJ2-7, is DGGITQSPKYLFRKEGQNVTLSCEQNLNHDAMYWYRQDPGQGLRLIYYSQIVNDFQKGDIAEGYSVSREKKESFPLTVTSAQKNPTAFYLCASSVSSSYEQYFGPGTRLTVT.

This clonotype was recorded many times. The chain carries TRBV7-2 and TRBJ1-1; 8 bases map to TRBD1. In germline, CDR1 is SGHTA, CDR2 FQGNSA. This CDR3 contains 13 residues. Trimming cost V 10 bases and J 1 base; bases outside gene matches: 5. For the CDR3, the DNA is TGTGCCACACAACAGGGGGGGAACACTGAAGCTTTCTTT. Its translation: CATQQGGNTEAFF.

This clonotype occurred many times. This chain links TRBV2 with TRBJ2-3; possible D gene TRBD2, 6 bases. The V end lost 2 bases, the J end lost 7 bases, and 7 bases lay between the germline ends. CDR3 length equals 12 residues. CDR1 and CDR2 from the germline V gene are SNHLY and FYNNEI. The CDR3 loop is CASSELANTQYF. DNA for the CDR3: TGTGCCAGCAGTGAACTAGCGAATACGCAGTATTTT.